Here is one TCR beta chain with its context. The sample holds other DNA sequences that translate to the same CDR3. Sequenced by immunoSEQ multiplex PCR; TCRdb stores in-frame clones only, minus some. Of about 2 million clones in the sample, around 96% were seen once. Germline V gene lookup returns CDR1 GTSNPN and CDR2 SVGIG (reference sequence). This CDR3 has 12 amino acids. With 5 bases removed from V and 4 bases from J, the gap between germline ends came to 11 bases. The data are from a study of shared clonotypes between healthy human individuals. Turning to the study itself: Samples came from a couple of female and a few male donors aged 18 to 49.

CD8 cells regarded as naive lacked CD45RO, were positively chosen for CCR7, and omitted terminally differentiated effector memory CD45RA+ cells. V and J are TRBV30 and TRBJ1-2, with a possible D match to TRBD1 (5 bases). The source is a man younger than 35 in good health. Sample: naive CD8+ T cells sorted from blood. Here the CDR3 reads CAWSGTVYGYTF. CDR3 DNA sequence: TGTGCCTGGTCCGGGACGGTCTATGGCTACACCTTC.